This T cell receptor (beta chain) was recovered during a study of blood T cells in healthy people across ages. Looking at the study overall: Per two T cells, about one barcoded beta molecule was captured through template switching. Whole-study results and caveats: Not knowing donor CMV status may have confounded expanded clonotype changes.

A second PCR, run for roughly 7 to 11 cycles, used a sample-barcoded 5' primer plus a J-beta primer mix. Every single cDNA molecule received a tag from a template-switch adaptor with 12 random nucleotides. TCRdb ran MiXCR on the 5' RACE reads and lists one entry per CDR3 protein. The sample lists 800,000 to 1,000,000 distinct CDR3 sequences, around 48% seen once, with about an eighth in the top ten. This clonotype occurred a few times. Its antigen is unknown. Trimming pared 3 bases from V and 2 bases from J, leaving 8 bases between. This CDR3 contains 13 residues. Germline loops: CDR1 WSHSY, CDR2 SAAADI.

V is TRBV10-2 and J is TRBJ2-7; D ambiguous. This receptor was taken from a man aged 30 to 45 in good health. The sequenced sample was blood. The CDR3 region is CASSERDTYEQYF. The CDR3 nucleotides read TGCGCCAGCAGTGAAAGGGATACCTACGAGCAGTACTTC.